The T cell receptor beta chain under discussion was sequenced for a study of Ad26.COV2.S vaccination and SARS-CoV-2 variants. Clones were read by immunoSEQ multiplex PCR, and TCRdb kept only the in-frame ones, dropping some. The sample lists around 320,000 clones, 85% occurring once. Treatment in this sample: 15 to 20 received Ad26.COV2.S at low or high dose, single or two shots; several received placebo; per-sample allocation not given. Sampling was done on day 63 after the first vaccine or placebo injection. In germline, CDR1 is ENHRY, CDR2 SYGVKD. The length of the CDR3 is 16 residues. The V and J ends lost 6 bases and 4 bases, in that order; junction bases with no gene match: 12. In this sample, this clone turned up once.

The chain employs TRBV10-3 and TRBJ2-1; 7 nucleotides match TRBD2. This receptor was taken from a person aged 18-60 years who received the Ad26.COV2.S COVID-19 vaccine or a placebo. Source: peripheral blood, taken in a trial of Ad26.COV2.S vaccine versus placebo. CDR3 residues: CAIRRTTEGGYNEQFF. DNA for the CDR3: TGTGCCATCAGGAGGACCACCGAGGGAGGGTACAATGAGCAGTTCTTC.